This record covers a single T cell receptor (beta chain). Its antigen has not been determined. Base qualities were left out, and no much larger clone turns up one base away. The data belong to a study of multiple sclerosis patients with progressive multifocal leukoencephalopathy (dated by TCRdb to between 2017 and 2020). Background on the whole study: Several MS patients treated with natalizumab who did not develop PML were sampled longitudinally as controls. Peripheral T and B cells were examined in MS patients who developed PML (4 under natalizumab, 1 after alemtuzumab) and in treated patients who did not develop PML. From before therapy, through 6 and 12 months, up to PML onset, two natalizumab-treated patients who later developed PML were tracked longitudinally. The goal of the study was to detect any JC virus-specific or public T-cell expansions that arose at the time of PML onset. What the authors observed across the whole study: Although TRB clones above 0.5% frequency turned up only in PML patients, the clones expanded at PML onset were already present before and during natalizumab therapy. When PML developed, no shared TRBV or TRBJ gene usage and no preferred TRBV-TRBJ pairings were found. With only a small, descriptive cohort, it remained unclear whether the findings reflect JC virus infection or general immunocompromise. Less diverse TRB repertoires in most PML patients were suggested by lower normalized Shannon entropy, whereas values near 1 were observed in the natalizumab-treated controls. Analysis was restricted to peripheral blood, although for natalizumab-associated PML, cerebrospinal fluid or brain lymphocytes might be more informative.

Using the immunoSEQ two-step multiplex PCR at survey-level depth, TRB CDR3 regions were amplified from genomic DNA. Synthetic inline TR CDR3 controls covering all V-J pairings were spiked into each PCR to estimate template counts and remove amplification bias. Reads went through processing to reduce amplification and sequencing bias, and quantification was done against synthetic TR CDR3 analogs. The authors processed their data as follows. Raw data were processed in ImmunoSEQ Analyzer, with out-of-frame sequences and CDR3s containing stop codons removed, and genes were named according to IMGT nomenclature. Repertoire diversity was summarized as normalized Shannon entropy, defined as 1 minus Pielou's evenness. TRB sequences were treated as identical only when sharing V gene, J gene and CDR3. Public PML clonotypes were CDR3s shared by two or more PML-onset samples but absent earlier, in controls, and in public databases. CDR3 amino acid composition by position was analyzed with Skylign using the observed count method. What TCRdb holds here is the immuneACCESS table cut down to in-frame rearrangements. Part of the clones is not present; checked against another copy, under half of the missing clones reflect an unresolved V gene, and the others are unexplained. V, J and clone size are those of that table, while D and trimming were read from the DNA. Recorded for this sample are about 32,000 clones; 80% to 95% of them occurred a single time. The ten top clones hold around 1.8% of the sample.

Trimming removed 8 bases from V and 4 bases from J; the gene matches leave 13 bases unexplained. As encoded in the germline V gene, CDR1 is LGHNA while CDR2 is YNFKEQ. Spanning cysteine to phenylalanine, the CDR3 consists of 15 amino acids. The read is trimmed to its CDR3 DNA, 45 bases read in frame from base 1. The sample's time point, from its label and the paper: before natalizumab initiation. All listed patients had previously received interferon beta, and all PML patients were female. T0 blood samples were collected before the first natalizumab infusion. Ficoll-Hypaque density gradient centrifugation was used to isolate peripheral blood mononuclear cells.

The source is a man in his thirties or forties with multiple sclerosis. Sequenced: PBMCs. Rearrangement joined TRBV4-2 to TRBJ1-1, and TRBD1 matches 7 of the central bases. The CDR3 region reads CASRSPRGLGTEAFF. The sequenced DNA is TGTGCCAGCCGCTCTCCAAGGGGGCTGGGCACTGAAGCTTTCTTT.